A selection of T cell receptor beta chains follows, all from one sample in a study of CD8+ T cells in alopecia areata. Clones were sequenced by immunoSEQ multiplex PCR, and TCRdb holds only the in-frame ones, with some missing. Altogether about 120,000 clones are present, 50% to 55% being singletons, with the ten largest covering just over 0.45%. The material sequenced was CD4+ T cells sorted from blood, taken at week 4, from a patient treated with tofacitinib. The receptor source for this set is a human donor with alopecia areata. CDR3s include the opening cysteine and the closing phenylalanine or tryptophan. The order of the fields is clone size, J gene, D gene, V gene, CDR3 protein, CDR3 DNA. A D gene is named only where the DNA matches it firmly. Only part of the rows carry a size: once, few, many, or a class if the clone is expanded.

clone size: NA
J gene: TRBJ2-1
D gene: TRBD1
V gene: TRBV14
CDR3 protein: CASSSRTGWIFNEQFF
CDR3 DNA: TGTGCCAGCAGCTCGCGGACAGGGTGGATTTTCAATGAGCAGTTCTTC

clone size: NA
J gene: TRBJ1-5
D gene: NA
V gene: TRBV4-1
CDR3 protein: CASSHGSTGNQPQHF
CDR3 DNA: TGCGCCAGCAGCCATGGGTCAACAGGGAATCAGCCCCAGCATTTT

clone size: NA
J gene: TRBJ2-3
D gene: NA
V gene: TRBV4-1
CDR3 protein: CASSQGEADTQYF
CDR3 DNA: TGCGCCAGCAGCCAAGGGGAAGCAGATACGCAGTATTTT

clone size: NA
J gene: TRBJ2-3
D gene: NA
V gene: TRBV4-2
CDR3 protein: CASSPEPRLDTQYF
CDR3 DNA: TGTGCCAGCAGCCCCGAGCCCCGTTTGGATACGCAGTATTTT

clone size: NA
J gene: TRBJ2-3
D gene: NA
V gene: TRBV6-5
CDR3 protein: CASSYEVGARADTQYF
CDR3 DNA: TGTGCCAGCAGTTACGAGGTGGGGGCTAGGGCAGATACGCAGTATTTT

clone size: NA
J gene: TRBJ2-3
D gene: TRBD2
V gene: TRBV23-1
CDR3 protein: CASSQSGGARDTQYF
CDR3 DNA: TGCGCCAGCAGTCAAAGCGGGGGGGCAAGAGATACGCAGTATTTT

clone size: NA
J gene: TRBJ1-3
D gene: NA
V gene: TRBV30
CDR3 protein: CAWSVGSGNTIYF
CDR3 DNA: TGTGCCTGGAGTGTAGGCAGCGGAAACACCATATATTTT

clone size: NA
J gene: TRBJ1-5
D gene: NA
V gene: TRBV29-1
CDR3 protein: CSVVPVGNQPQHF
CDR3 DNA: TGCAGCGTTGTACCCGTTGGCAATCAGCCCCAGCATTTT

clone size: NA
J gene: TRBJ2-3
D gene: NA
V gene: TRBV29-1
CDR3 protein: CSVDGVLQGTDTQYF
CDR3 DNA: TGCAGCGTTGACGGGGTACTTCAGGGCACAGATACGCAGTATTTT

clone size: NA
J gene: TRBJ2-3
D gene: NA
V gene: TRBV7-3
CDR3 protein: CASSTYTDTQYF
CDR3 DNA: TGTGCCAGCAGCACCTACACAGATACGCAGTATTTT

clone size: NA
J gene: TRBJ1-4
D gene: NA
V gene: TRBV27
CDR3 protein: CASMGGPNEKLFF
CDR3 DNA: TGTGCCAGCATGGGGGGACCGAATGAAAAACTGTTTTTT

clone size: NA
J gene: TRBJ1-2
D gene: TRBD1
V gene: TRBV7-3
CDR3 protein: CASSPGQGGGYTF
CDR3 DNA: TGTGCCAGCAGCCCTGGACAGGGCGGTGGCTACACCTTC

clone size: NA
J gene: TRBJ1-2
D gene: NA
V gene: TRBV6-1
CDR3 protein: CASSPTNYGYTF
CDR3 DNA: TGTGCCAGCAGTCCCACCAACTATGGCTACACCTTC

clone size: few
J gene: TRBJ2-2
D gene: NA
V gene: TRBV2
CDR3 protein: CASNWAQNTGELFF
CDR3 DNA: TGTGCCAGCAACTGGGCCCAGAACACCGGGGAGCTGTTTTTT

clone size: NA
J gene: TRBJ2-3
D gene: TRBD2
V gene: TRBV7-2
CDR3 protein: CASSIGLAGRTDTQYF
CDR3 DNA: TGTGCCAGCAGCATCGGACTAGCGGGTCGCACAGATACGCAGTATTTT

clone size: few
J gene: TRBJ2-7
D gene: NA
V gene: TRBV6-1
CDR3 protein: CASTDTYEQYF
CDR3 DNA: TGTGCCAGCACCGACACCTACGAGCAGTACTTC

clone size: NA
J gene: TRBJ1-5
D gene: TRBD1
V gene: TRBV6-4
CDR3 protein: CASSADRAQPQHF
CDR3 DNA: TGTGCCAGCAGTGCCGACAGGGCCCAGCCCCAGCATTTT

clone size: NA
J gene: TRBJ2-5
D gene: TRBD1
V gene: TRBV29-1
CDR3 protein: CNVKMGQGGETQYF
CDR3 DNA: TGCAACGTCAAGATGGGACAGGGTGGAGAGACCCAGTACTTC

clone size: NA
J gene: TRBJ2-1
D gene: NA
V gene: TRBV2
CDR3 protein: CASRSSRGTENEQFF
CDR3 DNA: TGTGCCAGCAGGTCTTCTAGGGGCACCGAGAATGAGCAGTTCTTC

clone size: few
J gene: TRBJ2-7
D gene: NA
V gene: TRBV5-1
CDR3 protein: CASSLEAGSYEQYF
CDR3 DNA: TGCGCCAGCAGCTTGGAGGCCGGCTCCTACGAGCAGTACTTC

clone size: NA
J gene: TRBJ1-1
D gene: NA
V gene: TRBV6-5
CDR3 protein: CATLRGGSFNTEAFF
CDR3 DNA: TGTGCCACCCTACGGGGCGGTTCGTTTAACACTGAAGCTTTCTTT

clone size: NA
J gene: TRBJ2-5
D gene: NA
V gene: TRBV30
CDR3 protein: CAWRVNKPETQYF
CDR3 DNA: TGTGCCTGGAGGGTAAATAAGCCGGAGACCCAGTACTTC

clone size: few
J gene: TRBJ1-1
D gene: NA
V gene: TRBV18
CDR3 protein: CASSPLPGAEAFF
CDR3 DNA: TGTGCCAGCTCACCACTCCCAGGGGCCGAAGCTTTCTTT

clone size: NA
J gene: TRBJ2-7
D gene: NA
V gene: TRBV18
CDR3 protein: CASSSGPYEQYF
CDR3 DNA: TGTGCCAGCTCATCGGGGCCTTACGAGCAGTACTTC

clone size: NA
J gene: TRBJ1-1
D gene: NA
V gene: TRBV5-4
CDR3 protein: CASSLWGADTEAFF
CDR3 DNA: TGTGCCAGCAGCTTGTGGGGGGCCGACACTGAAGCTTTCTTT

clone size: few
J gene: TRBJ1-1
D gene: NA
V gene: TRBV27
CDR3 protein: CASSFRGADTEAFF
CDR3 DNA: TGTGCCAGCAGTTTTCGGGGTGCGGACACTGAAGCTTTCTTT

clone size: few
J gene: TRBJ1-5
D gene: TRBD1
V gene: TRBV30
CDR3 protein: CAWGGQGSQPQHF
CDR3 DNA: TGTGCCTGGGGCGGACAGGGATCTCAGCCCCAGCATTTT

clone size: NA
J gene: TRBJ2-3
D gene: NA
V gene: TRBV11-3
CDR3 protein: CASSLLDTQYF
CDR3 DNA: TGTGCCAGCAGCTTACTGGATACGCAGTATTTT

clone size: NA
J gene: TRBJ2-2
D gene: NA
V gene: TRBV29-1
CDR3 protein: CSVDGNTGELFF
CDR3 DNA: TGCAGCGTTGACGGTAACACCGGGGAGCTGTTTTTT

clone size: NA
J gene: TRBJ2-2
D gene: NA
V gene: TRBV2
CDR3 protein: CASMYEGVTGELFF
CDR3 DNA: TGTGCCAGCATGTACGAGGGTGTGACCGGGGAGCTGTTTTTT

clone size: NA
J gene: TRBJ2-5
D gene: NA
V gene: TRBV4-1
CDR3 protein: CASSQERDQETQYF
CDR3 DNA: TGCGCCAGCAGCCAAGAAAGGGACCAAGAGACCCAGTACTTC

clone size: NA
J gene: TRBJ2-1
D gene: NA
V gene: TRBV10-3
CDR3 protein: CAISTSNEQFF
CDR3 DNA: TGTGCCATCAGTACTAGTAATGAGCAGTTCTTC

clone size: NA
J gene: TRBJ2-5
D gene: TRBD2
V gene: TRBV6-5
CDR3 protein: CASRRGGQETQYF
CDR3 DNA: TGTGCCAGCAGACGGGGGGGACAAGAGACCCAGTACTTC

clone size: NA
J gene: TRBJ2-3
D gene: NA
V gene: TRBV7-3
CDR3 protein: CASSSGGLDTDTQYF
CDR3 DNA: TGTGCCAGCAGCTCAGGGGGGCTCGACACAGATACGCAGTATTTT

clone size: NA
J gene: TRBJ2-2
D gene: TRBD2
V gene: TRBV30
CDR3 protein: CAWSALTSGANTGELFF
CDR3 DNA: TGTGCCTGGAGTGCGCTAACTAGCGGGGCGAACACCGGGGAGCTGTTTTTT

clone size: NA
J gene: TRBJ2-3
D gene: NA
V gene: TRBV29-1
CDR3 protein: CSVMGVKQAGIADTQYF
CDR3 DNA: TGCAGCGTTATGGGGGTGAAGCAGGCAGGAATAGCAGATACGCAGTATTTT

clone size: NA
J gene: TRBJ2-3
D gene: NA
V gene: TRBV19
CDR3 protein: CASSLGLSDTQYF
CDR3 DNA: TGTGCCAGTAGTTTGGGACTTTCAGATACGCAGTATTTT

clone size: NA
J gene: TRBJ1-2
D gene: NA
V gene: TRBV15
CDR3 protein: CATSGLSYGYTF
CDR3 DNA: TGTGCCACCAGCGGTCTGAGCTATGGCTACACCTTC

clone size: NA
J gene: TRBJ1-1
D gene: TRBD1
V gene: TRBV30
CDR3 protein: CARLTGQGGTEAFF
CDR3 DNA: TGTGCCCGCCTCACGGGACAGGGGGGCACTGAAGCTTTCTTT

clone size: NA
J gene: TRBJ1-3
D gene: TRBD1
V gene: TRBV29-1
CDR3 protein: CSAKGQGRDTIYF
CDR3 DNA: TGCAGCGCAAAGGGACAGGGACGAGACACCATATATTTT

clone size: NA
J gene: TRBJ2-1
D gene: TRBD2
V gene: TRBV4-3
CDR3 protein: CASSPPPGLRPGNEQFF
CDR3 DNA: TGCGCCAGCAGCCCCCCTCCGGGACTACGTCCTGGGAATGAGCAGTTCTTC

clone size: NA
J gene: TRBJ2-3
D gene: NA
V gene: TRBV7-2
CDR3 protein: CARREIGDTQYF
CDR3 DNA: TGTGCGCGGAGAGAGATTGGAGATACGCAGTATTTT

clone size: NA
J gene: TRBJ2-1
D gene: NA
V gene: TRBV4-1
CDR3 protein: CASSPLSRLIGEQFF
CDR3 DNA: TGCGCCAGCAGCCCCCTGAGTAGATTGATTGGTGAGCAGTTCTTC

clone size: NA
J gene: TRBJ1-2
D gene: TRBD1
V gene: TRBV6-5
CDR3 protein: CASSMGQGYGYTF
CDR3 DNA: TGTGCCAGCAGCATGGGACAGGGCTACGGCTACACCTTC

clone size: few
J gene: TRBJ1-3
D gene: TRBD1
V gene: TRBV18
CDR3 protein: CASSPGTEGNTIYF
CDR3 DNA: TGTGCCAGCTCACCCGGGACAGAAGGAAACACCATATATTTT

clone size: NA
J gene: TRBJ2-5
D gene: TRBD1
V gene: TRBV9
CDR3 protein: CASSVEDRQETQYF
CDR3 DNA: TGTGCCAGCAGCGTTGAGGACAGGCAAGAGACCCAGTACTTC

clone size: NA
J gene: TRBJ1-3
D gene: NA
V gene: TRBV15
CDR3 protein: CATSREALSSGNTIYF
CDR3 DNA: TGTGCCACCAGCAGAGAGGCCCTATCCTCTGGAAACACCATATATTTT

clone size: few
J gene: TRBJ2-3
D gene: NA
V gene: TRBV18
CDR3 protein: CASSPRSDTQYF
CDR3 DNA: TGTGCCAGCTCACCACGGTCAGATACGCAGTATTTT

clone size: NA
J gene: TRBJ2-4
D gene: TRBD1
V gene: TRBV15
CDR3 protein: CATSRDPGTGNIQYF
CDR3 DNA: TGTGCCACCAGCAGGGATCCCGGGACAGGAAACATTCAGTACTTC

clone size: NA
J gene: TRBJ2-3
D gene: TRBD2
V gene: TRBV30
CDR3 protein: CAWSLSGSTDTQYF
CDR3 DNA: TGTGCCTGGAGCCTTAGCGGGAGCACAGATACGCAGTATTTT

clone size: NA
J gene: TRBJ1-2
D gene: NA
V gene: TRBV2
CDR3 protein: CASSEASGLYGYTF
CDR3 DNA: TGTGCCAGCAGTGAAGCCTCGGGGCTGTATGGCTACACCTTC

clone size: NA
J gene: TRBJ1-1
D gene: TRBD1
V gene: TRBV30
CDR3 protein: CAWSGQGRTEAFF
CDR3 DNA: TGTGCCTGGAGTGGACAGGGGAGGACTGAAGCTTTCTTT

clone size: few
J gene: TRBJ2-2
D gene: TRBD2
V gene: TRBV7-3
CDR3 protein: CASSLSPSGNTGELFF
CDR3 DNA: TGTGCCAGCAGCTTAAGTCCTAGCGGAAACACCGGGGAGCTGTTTTTT

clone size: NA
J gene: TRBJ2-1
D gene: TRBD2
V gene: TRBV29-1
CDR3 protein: CSVVSSGNNNEQFF
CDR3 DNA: TGCAGCGTTGTGTCTAGCGGCAATAACAATGAGCAGTTCTTC

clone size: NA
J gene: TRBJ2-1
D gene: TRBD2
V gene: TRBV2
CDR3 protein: CASRSWRSGGANEQFF
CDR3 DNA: TGTGCCAGCAGGTCCTGGCGTAGCGGGGGGGCTAATGAGCAGTTCTTC

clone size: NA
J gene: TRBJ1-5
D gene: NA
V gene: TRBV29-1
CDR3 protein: CSVGGQPNQPQHF
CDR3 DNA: TGCAGCGTTGGGGGTCAGCCCAATCAGCCCCAGCATTTT

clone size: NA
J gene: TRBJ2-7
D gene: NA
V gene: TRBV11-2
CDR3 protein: CASSFQGSSYEQYF
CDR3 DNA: TGTGCCAGCAGCTTTCAAGGCAGTTCCTACGAGCAGTACTTC